The 29 T cell receptor beta chains below come from one sample, sequenced in a study. Treg sorting used a CD4+CD25+CD127-/low gate. Amplification of TRBV12-4/TRBJ1-2 clonotypes used adaptor-ligated barcode primers. TCRdb called the multiplex PCR reads again in MiXCR, with one record for every CDR3 protein. Here the sample spans about 830 distinct CDR3 sequences, roughly 18% being singletons. Sequencing was carried out using Tregs sorted from blood. These receptors were collected from a female donor with breast cancer.

This clonotype was seen a few times. This chain uses TRBV12-3 or TRBV12-4 with TRBJ1-2; D gene ambiguous. The CDR3 consists of 11 residues. V was pared by 6 bases and J by 5 bases, with 7 bases between. The CDR3 coding sequence is TGTGCCAGCAGGTTGGGATATGGCTACACCTTC. Encoded protein: CASRLGYGYTF.

This chain connects TRBV12-3 or TRBV12-4 to TRBJ1-2; 9 bases are shared with TRBD1. J lost 5 bases, V lost 3 bases, and 4 bases had no gene match. CDR3 size: 14 residues. The CDR3: CASSFGQGSYGYTF. The CDR3 DNA follows: TGTGCCAGCAGTTTTGGACAGGGGTCATATGGCTACACCTTC.

This clonotype was counted a few times. The chain couples TRBV12-3 or TRBV12-4 to TRBJ1-2; 10 nucleotides agree with TRBD1. The CDR3 consists of 13 residues. The V segment lost 6 bases and the J segment 5 bases; nucleotides outside the gene matches: 3. CDR3 amino acids: CASSPGQGYGYTF. In DNA form, the CDR3 reads TGTGCCAGCAGCCCGGGACAGGGGTATGGCTACACCTTC.

By sample fraction, this clonotype is large. The chain links TRBV12-3 or TRBV12-4 to TRBJ1-2; D gene ambiguous. V was cut by 1 base and J by 5 bases, with 14 bases left in between. This CDR3 is built from 15 residues. CDR3 amino acids: CASSLVKGLGYGYTF. For the CDR3, the DNA is TGTGCCAGCAGTTTAGTTAAAGGGTTGGGATATGGCTACACCTTC.

In this sample, this clonotype turned up many times. The chain links TRBV12-3 or TRBV12-4 to TRBJ1-2, with D possibly being TRBD1 (5 bases). The ends were cut back, 2 bases at V and 4 bases at J, with 20 bases in the middle. CDR3 length equals 17 residues. In DNA form, the CDR3 reads TGTGCCAGCAGTTTAAAGGACAAGGGGCTAGGAGTCTATGGCTACACCTTC. Its protein product is CASSLKDKGLGVYGYTF.

In its sample, this clonotype was seen many times. V gene TRBV12-3 or TRBV12-4 combines with J gene TRBJ1-2, with D maybe TRBD1 (5 bases). Trimming pared 5 bases from V and 2 bases from J, leaving 18 bases between. This CDR3 has 16 amino acids. The CDR3 DNA is TGTGCCAGCAGTGATCCGGGACGGAGTTTCAACTATGGCTACACCTTC. Protein product: CASSDPGRSFNYGYTF.

The chain has TRBV12-3 or TRBV12-4 and TRBJ1-2; 9 bases are a match to TRBD1. The length of the CDR3 is 17 residues. The junction had 11 bases not matched to a gene; V was cut back by 6 bases and J by 0 bases. The CDR3 reads CASRITGQGRANYGYTF. Written as DNA, the CDR3 is TGTGCCAGCAGGATCACCGGACAGGGGCGAGCTAACTATGGCTACACCTTC.

The chain has TRBV12-3 or TRBV12-4 and TRBJ1-2, with 10 positions matching TRBD1. The V segment lost 5 bases and the J segment 8 bases; nucleotides outside the gene matches: 11. The CDR3 has 15 residues. CDR3 loop: CASSSGTGEVSGYTF. The CDR3 DNA is TGTGCCAGCAGTAGCGGGACAGGGGAGGTGTCGGGCTACACCTTC.

This clonotype was seen at least ten times. The chain uses TRBV12-3 or TRBV12-4 and TRBJ1-2; the D is unclear. This CDR3 has 18 residues. Between the trimmed V and J ends, which lost 1 base and 8 bases, there was a span of 26 bases. For the CDR3, the DNA is TGTGCCAGCAGTTTAGATCTTTCCGGTGGTCTAACGGCGGAAGGCTACACCTTC. Residues: CASSLDLSGGLTAEGYTF.

The rearrangement uses TRBV12-3 or TRBV12-4 and TRBJ1-2; 8 nucleotides agree with TRBD1. The CDR3 extends over 15 amino acids. The V and J ends lost 5 bases and 4 bases, in that order; junction bases with no gene match: 9. This CDR3 is CASSPAGTGLYGYTF. The DNA for the CDR3 is TGTGCCAGCAGTCCAGCCGGGACAGGCCTCTATGGCTACACCTTC.

This clonotype was seen only a few times. The CDR3 loop is CASSPGHGYGYTF. The CDR3 DNA reads as TGTGCCAGCAGTCCGGGACACGGCTATGGCTACACCTTC. The gene calls are TRBV12-3 or TRBV12-4 and TRBJ1-2; tentative D call: TRBD1 (6 bases). V was pared by 5 bases and J by 4 bases, with 11 bases between. The CDR3 has 13 residues.

This clonotype has at least ten counts. This chain uses TRBV12-3 or TRBV12-4 with TRBJ1-2; TRBD1 is a possible D gene (5 bases). Trimming took off 5 bases at V and 8 bases at J, with 15 bases between the two ends. The CDR3 has 13 residues. This CDR3 is CASSEKGRRGYTF. The CDR3 region has the DNA TGTGCCAGCAGTGAAAAGGGGCGGAGGGGCTACACCTTC.

By sample fraction, this clonotype is large. The gene calls are TRBV12-3 or TRBV12-4 and TRBJ1-2, with D possibly being TRBD1 (5 bases). V gave up 1 base and J gave up 4 bases, with 7 bases separating them. This CDR3 comprises 13 residues. The CDR3 region is CASSLGDFYGYTF. In DNA form, the CDR3 reads TGTGCCAGCAGTTTAGGGGACTTCTATGGCTACACCTTC.

Relative to its sample, this clonotype is medium-sized. V gene TRBV12-3 or TRBV12-4 combines with J gene TRBJ1-2, with D unclear. The CDR3 covers 13 residues. Trimming pared 5 bases from V and 2 bases from J, leaving 9 bases between. The DNA of the CDR3 is TGTGCCAGCAGTACCAGGAAGAACTATGGCTACACCTTC. Amino acids: CASSTRKNYGYTF.

In its sample, this clonotype was seen a few times. The rearrangement joins TRBV12-3 or TRBV12-4 to TRBJ1-2, with 8 bases matching TRBD1. V trimming: 5 bases; J trimming: 3 bases; junction bases outside the gene matches: 5. The CDR3 contains 14 residues. DNA for the CDR3: TGTGCCAGCAGTCACGGACAGGGAGACTATGGCTACACCTTC. Encoded protein: CASSHGQGDYGYTF.

This clonotype ranks as medium-sized. This chain links TRBV12-3 or TRBV12-4 with TRBJ1-2; no firm D call. The V end lost 4 bases, the J end lost 2 bases, and 8 bases lay between the germline ends. The CDR3 consists of 13 residues. The CDR3 DNA reads TGTGCCAGCAGTTCCATCATGAACTATGGCTACACCTTC. It translates to CASSSIMNYGYTF.

This chain connects TRBV12-3 or TRBV12-4 to TRBJ1-2; 10 bases are shared with TRBD1. The CDR3 is 14 amino acids. Germline trimming cut 6 bases from V and 8 bases from J; bases unmatched to any gene: 9. In DNA, the CDR3 is TGTGCCAGCAGCCCCGGGACAGGGGTCGTCGGCTACACCTTC. Translation gives CASSPGTGVVGYTF.

This clonotype qualifies as medium-sized (0.01 to 0.1%). CDR3 loop: CASSLWVEGGYTF. The CDR3 DNA reads TGTGCCAGCAGTTTATGGGTGGAGGGTGGCTACACCTTC. The gene calls are TRBV12-3 or TRBV12-4 and TRBJ1-2; D unclear. Trimming removed 2 bases from V and 7 bases from J, with 11 bases in between. CDR3 length: 13 amino acids.

This clonotype is termed medium-sized. V is TRBV12-3 or TRBV12-4 and J is TRBJ1-2, with D possibly matching TRBD1 (6 bases). V was pared by 7 bases and J by 5 bases, with 14 bases between. The CDR3 contains 13 residues. The CDR3 DNA reads as TGTGCCAGCACTCTGACAGGTCCTTATGGCTACACCTTC. The encoded protein is CASTLTGPYGYTF.

This clonotype is large within its sample. In DNA form, the CDR3 reads TGTGCCAGCAGTGGGACAGGGCTGCACTATGGCTACACCTTC. The encoded protein is CASSGTGLHYGYTF. The V gene is TRBV12-3 or TRBV12-4, the J gene TRBJ1-2, with 9 bases fitting TRBD1. V was pared by 5 bases and J by 3 bases, with 4 bases of the junction left unmatched. CDR3 size: 14 residues.

This clonotype is medium-sized in the sample. This rearrangement joins TRBV12-3 or TRBV12-4 to TRBJ1-2, with TRBD1 identical over 7 bases. The V and J ends lost 5 bases and 2 bases, in that order; junction bases with no gene match: 8. The CDR3 is made up of 15 amino acids. The CDR3 DNA sequence: TGTGCCAGCAGTACACACAGGGGTGGGAACTATGGCTACACCTTC. Its protein product is CASSTHRGGNYGYTF.

Within the sample, this clonotype is large. The chain has TRBV12-3 or TRBV12-4 and TRBJ1-2; no firm D call. The CDR3 runs 16 residues. V lost 7 bases to trimming and J lost 4 bases, with 22 bases between them. CDR3 in amino acids: CASITSRAADPYGYTF. Written as DNA, the CDR3 is TGTGCCAGCATCACCTCCCGCGCCGCAGATCCCTATGGCTACACCTTC.

This clonotype ranks as medium-sized. The rearrangement joins TRBV12-3 or TRBV12-4 to TRBJ1-2, with 8 bases identical to TRBD1. With 6 bases clipped from V and 7 bases from J, the junction kept 10 bases outside the gene matches. CDR3 size: 14 residues. For the CDR3, the DNA is TGTGCCAGCAGGGAAGGCGGACAGGGTAGTGGCTACACCTTC. This codes for CASREGGQGSGYTF.

In its sample, this clonotype was seen once. J is TRBJ1-2 and V is TRBV12-3 or TRBV12-4, with TRBD1 matching 7 bases. The CDR3 consists of 17 residues. The J segment lost 2 bases and the V segment lost 2 bases, leaving 11 bases of the junction unmatched. CDR3 sequence (DNA): TGTGCCAGCAGTTTAATTTCGGGACAGCAAGCGAACTATGGCTACACCTTC. It codes for CASSLISGQQANYGYTF.

This clonotype is classed as medium-sized. CDR3 residues: CASRSGTDYGYTF. The CDR3 DNA sequence: TGTGCCAGCAGATCCGGGACTGACTATGGCTACACCTTC. The chain links TRBV12-3 or TRBV12-4 to TRBJ1-2; possible D gene TRBD1, 5 bases. V lost 6 bases and J 3 bases, leaving 11 bases between the germline ends. The length of the CDR3 is 13 residues.

This clonotype qualifies as medium-sized. This chain connects TRBV12-3 or TRBV12-4 to TRBJ1-2; 7 nucleotides line up with TRBD1. After removal of 6 bases from V and 6 bases from J, the junction contained 10 bases not matched to a gene. The CDR3 consists of 14 residues. This chain's CDR3 is CASRTSGTVNGYTF. The CDR3 coding sequence is TGTGCCAGCAGAACTTCCGGGACAGTTAATGGCTACACCTTC.

This clonotype has a handful of counts. This rearrangement joins TRBV12-3 or TRBV12-4 to TRBJ1-2; D may be TRBD1 (6 bases). Trimming stripped 3 bases from V and 7 bases from J, with 9 bases between. The CDR3 contains 12 residues. The CDR3, as DNA: TGTGCCAGCAGTTTTCTGACAGGTGGCTACACCTTC. Its translation is CASSFLTGGYTF.

The chain recombines TRBV12-3 or TRBV12-4 with TRBJ1-2; TRBD1 aligns across 10 bases. With 6 bases clipped from V and 5 bases from J, the junction kept 3 bases outside the gene matches. The CDR3 is made up of 13 amino acids. In nucleotides, the CDR3 is TGTGCCAGCAGGATGGGACAGGGGTATGGCTACACCTTC. This translates into CASRMGQGYGYTF.

This clonotype is large within its sample. V is TRBV12-5 and J is TRBJ1-2; D is perhaps TRBD1 (5 bases). The CDR3 spans 14 residues. Germline V gene sequence: CDR1 LGHNT, CDR2 FRNRAP. Trimming took 4 bases from V and 8 from J, leaving 17 bases between them. The CDR3 bases are TGTGCTAGTGGTTCCGGGACGGAGGCAGGAGGCTACACCTTC. Translation gives CASGSGTEAGGYTF.